The 4 T cell receptor beta chains reported below all come from one sample, sequenced in a study of control samples from healthy donors and cancer patients. TCRdb keeps only in-frame clones here, not all; method: immunoSEQ multiplex PCR. This table has roughly 95,000 clones, just under 95% appearing once. Sequenced material: blood. Every receptor here comes from a human donor in good health. The donor label of this sample is uncertain.

This clone was counted between two and nine times. V is TRBV28 and J is TRBJ1-5, with D perhaps matching TRBD1 (5 bases). V dropped 5 bases and J dropped 2 bases, with 7 bases sitting between them. The CDR3 loop spans 13 amino acids. CDR1 is MDHEN, CDR2 SYDVKM, per germline. CDR3 sequence reads: CASSPGGNQPQHF. The CDR3 DNA reads TGTGCCAGCAGTCCGGGGGGCAATCAGCCCCAGCATTTT. The whole variable domain, filled in from reference TRBV28 and TRBJ1-5, reads DVKVTQSSRYLVKRTGEKVFLECVQDMDHENMFWYRQDPGLGLRLIYFSYDVKMKEKGDIPEGYSVSREKKERFSLILESASTNQTSMYLCASSPGGNQPQHFGDGTRLSIL.

The chain recombines TRBV27 with TRBJ2-1, with TRBD1 matching over 7 bases. J lost 5 bases, V lost 5 bases, and 9 bases had no gene match. The CDR3 runs to 15 residues. Germline V CDR1 and CDR2: MNHEY, SMNVEV (reference sequence). The CDR3 sequence: CASSGLGQVDNEQFF. CDR3 coding DNA: TGTGCCAGCAGTGGCCTCGGACAGGTGGACAATGAGCAGTTCTTC.

V and J are TRBV19 and TRBJ1-5; D unresolved. CDR1 is LNHDA, CDR2 SQIVND, per germline (reference sequence). V shed 4 bases and J shed 4 bases, with 11 bases lying between them. This CDR3 region has 14 residues. The CDR3 here is CASSSNRDNQPQHF. DNA of the CDR3: TGTGCCAGTAGTAGCAACCGTGATAATCAGCCCCAGCATTTT.

The genes are TRBV18 and TRBJ1-2, with 7 bases fitting TRBD1. CDR1 is KGHSH and CDR2 is LQKENI in the germline V gene. The CDR3 runs 11 residues. The CDR3 sequence is CFTQGDHGYTF. Here the CDR3 DNA reads TGTTTTACTCAGGGGGATCATGGCTACACCTTC.